This TCR beta chain was retrieved from a study of cytomegalovirus exposure and HLA in healthy donors. Across the study: Within an early data release were about 85 million unique TCRs drawn from HLA-typed donors. Regarding the study as a whole: Being productive about 87% or about 30% of the time was typical of most TCR beta V segments in an earlier analysis. The study listed about 150 cytomegalovirus-associated TCR beta chains.

As concerns this clone: Antigen unknown.

The germline CDR1 and CDR2 sequences are SGHKS and YYEKEE (reference sequence). The V gene lost 0 bases and the J gene lost 0 bases, with 7 bases spanning the gap. The CDR3 is made up of 15 amino acids. The PCR contained 60 Vbeta and 13 Jbeta primers. The assay was immunoSEQ multiplex PCR, and TCRdb's table has in-frame clones only and misses some. Of about 89,000 clones listed, more than 70% are singletons. This receptor was identified in a man between 25 and 39 years old in good health and CMV-seronegative. The sample was PBMCs. The rearrangement links TRBV5-5 to TRBJ2-1; D is undetermined. This CDR3 reads CASSLVTSSYNEQFF. For the CDR3, the DNA is TGTGCCAGCAGCTTGGTTACGAGCTCCTACAATGAGCAGTTCTTC.